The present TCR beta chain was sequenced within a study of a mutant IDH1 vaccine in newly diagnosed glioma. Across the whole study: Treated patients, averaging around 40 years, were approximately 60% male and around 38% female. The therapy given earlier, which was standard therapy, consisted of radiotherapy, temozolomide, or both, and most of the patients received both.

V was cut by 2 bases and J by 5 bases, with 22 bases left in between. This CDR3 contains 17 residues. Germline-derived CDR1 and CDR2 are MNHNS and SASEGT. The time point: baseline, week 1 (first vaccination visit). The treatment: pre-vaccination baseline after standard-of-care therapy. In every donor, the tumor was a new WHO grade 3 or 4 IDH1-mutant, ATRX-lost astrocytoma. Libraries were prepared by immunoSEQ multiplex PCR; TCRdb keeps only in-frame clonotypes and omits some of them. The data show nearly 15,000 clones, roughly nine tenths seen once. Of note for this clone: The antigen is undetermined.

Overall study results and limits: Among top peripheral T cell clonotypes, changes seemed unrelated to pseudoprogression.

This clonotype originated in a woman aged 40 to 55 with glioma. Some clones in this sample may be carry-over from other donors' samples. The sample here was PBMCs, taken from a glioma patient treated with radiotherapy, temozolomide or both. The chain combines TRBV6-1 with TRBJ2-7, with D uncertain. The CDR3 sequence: CASSEYPLVAESDEQYF. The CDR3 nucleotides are TGTGCCAGCAGTGAATACCCCCTAGTAGCTGAAAGCGACGAGCAGTACTTC.